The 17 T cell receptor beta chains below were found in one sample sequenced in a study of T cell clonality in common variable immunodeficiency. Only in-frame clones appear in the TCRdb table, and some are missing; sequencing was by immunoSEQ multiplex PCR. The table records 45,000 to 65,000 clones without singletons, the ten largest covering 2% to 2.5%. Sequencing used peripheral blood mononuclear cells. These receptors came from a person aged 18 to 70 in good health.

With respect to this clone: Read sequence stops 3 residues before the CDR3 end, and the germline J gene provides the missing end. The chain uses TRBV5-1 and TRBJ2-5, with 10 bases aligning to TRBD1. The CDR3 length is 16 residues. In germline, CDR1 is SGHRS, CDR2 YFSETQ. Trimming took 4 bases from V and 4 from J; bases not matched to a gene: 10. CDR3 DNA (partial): TGCGCCAGCAGCCTGGGTCCGGGACAGGGGCCAGAGACC. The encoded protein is CASSLGPGQGPET. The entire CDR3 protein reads CASSLGPGQGPETQYF.

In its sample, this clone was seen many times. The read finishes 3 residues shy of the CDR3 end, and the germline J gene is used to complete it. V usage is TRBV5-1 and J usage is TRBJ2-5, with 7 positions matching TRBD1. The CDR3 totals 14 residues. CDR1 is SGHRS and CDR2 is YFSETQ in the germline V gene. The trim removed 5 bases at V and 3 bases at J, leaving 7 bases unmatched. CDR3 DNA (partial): TGCGCCAGCAGGCTTACCGGGACAGAAGAGACC. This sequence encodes CASRLTGTEET. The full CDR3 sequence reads CASRLTGTEETQYF.

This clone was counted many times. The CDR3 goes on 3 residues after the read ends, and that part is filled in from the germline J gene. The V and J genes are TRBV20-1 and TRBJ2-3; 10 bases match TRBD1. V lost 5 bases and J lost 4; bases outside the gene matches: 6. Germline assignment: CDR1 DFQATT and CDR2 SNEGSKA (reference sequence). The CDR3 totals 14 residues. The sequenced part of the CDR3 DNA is TGCAGTGCTGTAAAGACAGGGGGCGCAGATACG. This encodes CSAVKTGGADT. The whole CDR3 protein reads CSAVKTGGADTQYF.

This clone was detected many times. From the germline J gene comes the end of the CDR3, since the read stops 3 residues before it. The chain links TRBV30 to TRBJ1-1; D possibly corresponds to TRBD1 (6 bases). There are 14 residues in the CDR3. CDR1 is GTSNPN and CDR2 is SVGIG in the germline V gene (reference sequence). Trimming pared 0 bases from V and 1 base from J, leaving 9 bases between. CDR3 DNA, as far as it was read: TGTGCCTGGAGTGTAGGGGGTGGGAACACTGAA. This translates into CAWSVGGGNTE. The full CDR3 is CAWSVGGGNTEAFF.

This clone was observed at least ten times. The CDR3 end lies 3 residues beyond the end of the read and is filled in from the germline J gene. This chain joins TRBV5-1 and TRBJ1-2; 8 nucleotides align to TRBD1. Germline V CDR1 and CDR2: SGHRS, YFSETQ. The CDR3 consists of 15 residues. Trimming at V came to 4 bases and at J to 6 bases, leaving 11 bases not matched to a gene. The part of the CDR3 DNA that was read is TGCGCCAGCAGCCCGATCCCTCAGGGGGCTAATGGC. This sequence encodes CASSPIPQGANG. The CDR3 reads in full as CASSPIPQGANGYTF.

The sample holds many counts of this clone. The CDR3 is CAWSERGVESYNSPLHF. The DNA read from the CDR3 is TGTGCCTGGAGCGAACGGGGAGTAGAATCCTATAATTCACCC. The chain recombines TRBV30 with TRBJ1-6; D gene ambiguous. The observed sequence ends 3 residues before the CDR3 terminus, with the missing tail filled in from the germline J gene. The CDR3 contains 17 residues. Trimming removed 3 bases from V and 1 base from J, with 16 bases in between. Per the germline V gene, CDR1 is GTSNPN and CDR2 is SVGIG (reference sequence).

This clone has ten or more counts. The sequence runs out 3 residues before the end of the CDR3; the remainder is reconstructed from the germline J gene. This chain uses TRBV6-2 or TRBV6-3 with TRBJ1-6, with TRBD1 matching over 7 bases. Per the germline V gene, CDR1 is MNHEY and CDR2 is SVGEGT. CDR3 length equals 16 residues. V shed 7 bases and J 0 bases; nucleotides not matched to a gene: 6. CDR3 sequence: CASIPGGSSYNSPLHF. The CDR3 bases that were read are TGTGCCAGCATCCCAGGGGGGAGCTCCTATAATTCACCC.

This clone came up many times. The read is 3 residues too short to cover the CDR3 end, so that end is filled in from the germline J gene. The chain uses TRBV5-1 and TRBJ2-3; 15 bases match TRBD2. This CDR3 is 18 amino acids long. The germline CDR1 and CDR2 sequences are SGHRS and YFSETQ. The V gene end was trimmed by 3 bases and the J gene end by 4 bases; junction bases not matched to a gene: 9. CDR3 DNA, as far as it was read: TGCGCCAGCAGCTCCCGGGGGACTAGCGGGAGGTCGGCAGATACG. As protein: CASSSRGTSGRSADT. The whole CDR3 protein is CASSSRGTSGRSADTQYF.

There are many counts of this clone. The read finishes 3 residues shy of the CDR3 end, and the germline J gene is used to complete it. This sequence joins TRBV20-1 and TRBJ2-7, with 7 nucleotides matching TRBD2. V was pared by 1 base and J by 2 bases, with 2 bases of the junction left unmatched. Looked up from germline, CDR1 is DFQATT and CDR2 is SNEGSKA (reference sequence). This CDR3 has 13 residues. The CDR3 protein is CSARGAGTYEQYF. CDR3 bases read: TGCAGTGCTAGAGGAGCGGGGACCTACGAG.

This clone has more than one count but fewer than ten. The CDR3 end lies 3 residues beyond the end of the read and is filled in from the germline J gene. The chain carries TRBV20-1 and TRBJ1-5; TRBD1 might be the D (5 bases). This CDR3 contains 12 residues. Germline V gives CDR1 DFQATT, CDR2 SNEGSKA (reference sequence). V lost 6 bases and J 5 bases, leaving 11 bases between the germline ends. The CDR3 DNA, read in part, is TGCAGTGCCAAGGAAGGGGATCAGCCC. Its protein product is CSAKEGDQP. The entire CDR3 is CSAKEGDQPQHF.

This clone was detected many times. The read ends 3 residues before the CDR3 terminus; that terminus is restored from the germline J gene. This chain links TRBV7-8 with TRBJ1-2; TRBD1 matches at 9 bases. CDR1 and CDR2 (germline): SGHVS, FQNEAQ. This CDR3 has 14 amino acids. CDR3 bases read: TGTGCCAGCAGCGGCGACAGGGGGAGAATCGGC. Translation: CASSGDRGRIG. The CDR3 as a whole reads CASSGDRGRIGYTF.

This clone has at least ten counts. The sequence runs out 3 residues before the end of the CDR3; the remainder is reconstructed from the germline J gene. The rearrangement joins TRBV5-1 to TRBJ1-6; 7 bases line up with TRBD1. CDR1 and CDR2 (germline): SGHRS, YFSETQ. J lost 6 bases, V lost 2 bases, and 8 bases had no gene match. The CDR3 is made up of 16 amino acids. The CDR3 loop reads CASSFRTGAINSPLHF. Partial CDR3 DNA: TGCGCCAGCAGCTTCAGGACAGGAGCGATTAATTCACCC.

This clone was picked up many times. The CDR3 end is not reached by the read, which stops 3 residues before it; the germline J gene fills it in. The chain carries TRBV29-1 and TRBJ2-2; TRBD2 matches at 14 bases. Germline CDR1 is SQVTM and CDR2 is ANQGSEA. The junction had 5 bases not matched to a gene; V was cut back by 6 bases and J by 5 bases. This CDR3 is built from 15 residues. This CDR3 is CSVPGLAGDTGELFF. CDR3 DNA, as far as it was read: TGCAGCGTCCCGGGACTAGCGGGAGATACCGGGGAG.

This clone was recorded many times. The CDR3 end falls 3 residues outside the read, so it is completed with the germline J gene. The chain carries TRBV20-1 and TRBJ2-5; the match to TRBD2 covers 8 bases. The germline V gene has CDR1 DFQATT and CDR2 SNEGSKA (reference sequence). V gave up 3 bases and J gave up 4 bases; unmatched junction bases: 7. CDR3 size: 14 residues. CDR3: CSASAAGGPETQYF. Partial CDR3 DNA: TGCAGTGCTAGTGCGGCGGGGGGCCCAGAGACC.

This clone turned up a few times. The DNA read from the CDR3 is TGTGCCAGTAGTACGCGGGACAGCTTTTACGAG. Protein: CASSTRDSFYE. Given in full, the CDR3 is CASSTRDSFYEQYF. This chain joins TRBV19 and TRBJ2-7; the D gene is possibly TRBD1 (7 bases). The CDR3 is cut off 3 residues early in the read; its end comes from the germline J gene. The germline CDR1 and CDR2 sequences are LNHDA and SQIVND (reference sequence). The CDR3 is 14 amino acids. V lost 4 bases and J 4 bases, leaving 14 bases between the germline ends.

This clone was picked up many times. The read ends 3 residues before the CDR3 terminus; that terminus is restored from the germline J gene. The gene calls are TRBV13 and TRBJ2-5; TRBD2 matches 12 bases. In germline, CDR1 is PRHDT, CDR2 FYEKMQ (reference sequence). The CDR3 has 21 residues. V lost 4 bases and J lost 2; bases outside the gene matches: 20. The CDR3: CASSSEHPLRLAGEMQETQYF. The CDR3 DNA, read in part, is TGTGCCAGCAGCTCCGAACACCCCCTGAGACTAGCGGGGGAAATGCAAGAGACC.

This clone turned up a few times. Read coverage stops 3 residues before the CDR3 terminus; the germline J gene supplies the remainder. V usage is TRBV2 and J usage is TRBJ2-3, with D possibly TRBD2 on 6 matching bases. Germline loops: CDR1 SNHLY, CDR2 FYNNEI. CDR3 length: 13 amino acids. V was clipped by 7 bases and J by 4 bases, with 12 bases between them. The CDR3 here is CASKDGGADTQYF. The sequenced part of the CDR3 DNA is TGTGCCAGCAAAGACGGAGGGGCAGATACG.